This T cell receptor (beta chain) was captured by sequencing in a study of cytomegalovirus exposure and HLA in healthy donors. Points from the study as a whole: The investigators catalogued 150 or so TCR beta chains as cytomegalovirus-associated.

The protocol was immunoSEQ multiplex PCR, while the TCRdb copy is restricted to in-frame clones and leaves out a portion. The sample yields some 150,000 clones, around 90% seen once. Note on this clone: Its specificity is unknown.

Germline-derived CDR1 and CDR2 are MDHEN and SYDVKM. The CDR3 consists of 13 residues. The V gene lost 5 bases and the J gene lost 8 bases, with 15 bases spanning the gap. The genes are TRBV28 and TRBJ1-2; D is perhaps TRBD1 (6 bases). This sequence was found in a woman between 18 and 30 years old in good health and CMV-seropositive. Sequenced material: PBMCs. CDR3 DNA sequence: TGTGCCAGCAGTCCCGGGGGGGGGCGCGGCTACACCTTC. It is translated as CASSPGGGRGYTF.